The 7 T cell receptor beta chains reported below all come from one sample, sequenced in a study of beta chain features in type 1 diabetes. Regarding the study as a whole: Type 1 diabetes patients showed a moderate but significant shortening of TCRB CDR3s in all four CD4+ subsets.

What was sequenced were expressed TCRB transcripts, since all of the isolated RNA had been reverse transcribed. Using immunoSEQ multiplex PCR, the repertoire was profiled, and TCRdb retains in-frame clones only, with some absent. The sample has 550,000 to 850,000 clones; under 15% are singletons. Antigens for these TCRs are unknown. The specimen sequenced was naive CD4+ T cells from blood. Source of these receptors: a young man with type 1 diabetes.

This clone has more than one count but fewer than ten. The V and J genes are TRBV9 and TRBJ1-6; perhaps TRBD1 as D (5 bases). The V gene's germline CDR1 is SGDLS and CDR2 YYNGEE. Trimming took off 5 bases at V and 2 bases at J, with 11 bases between the two ends. The CDR3 length is 15 residues. In DNA form, the CDR3 reads TGTGCCAGCAGTGCAGGGTTTACCTATAATTCACCCCTCCACTTT. It codes for CASSAGFTYNSPLHF.

This clone appeared a few times. The V and J genes are TRBV2 and TRBJ2-5; 7 bases match TRBD1. CDR1 and CDR2 from the germline V gene are SNHLY and FYNNEI. The CDR3 is made up of 13 amino acids. V was clipped by 10 bases and J by 4 bases; unmatched bases: 9. The chain's CDR3 is CANRQGVGETQYF. The CDR3 nucleotides are TGTGCCAACCGACAGGGCGTAGGAGAGACCCAGTACTTC.

Only a few counts were recorded for this clone. V gene TRBV6-5 combines with J gene TRBJ2-3; D could derive from TRBD1 or TRBD2 (6 bases each). The CDR3 is 13 residues long. V shed 6 bases and J shed 0 bases, with 7 bases lying between them. From germline, CDR1 is MNHEY and CDR2 SVGAGI. DNA of the CDR3: TGTGCCAGCAGCGGGGGCAGCACAGATACGCAGTATTTT. This translates into CASSGGSTDTQYF.

The chain links TRBV9 to TRBJ2-5; 13 nucleotides align to TRBD2. The germline gives CDR1 SGDLS, CDR2 YYNGEE. J lost 10 bases, V lost 2 bases, and 8 bases had no gene match. This CDR3 contains 15 residues. The CDR3 loop is CASSVGTSGARDQYF. The DNA for the CDR3 is TGTGCCAGCAGCGTGGGGACTAGCGGGGCGAGGGACCAGTACTTC.

The chain combines TRBV29-1 with TRBJ2-5, with 9 bases aligning to TRBD1. Trimming removed 4 bases from V and 5 bases from J; junction bases left unmatched: 8. The CDR3 has 14 residues. The germline V gene encodes CDR1 SQVTM and CDR2 ANQGSEA. This CDR3 is CSVAPGTGFETQYF. The CDR3, as DNA: TGCAGCGTTGCCCCCGGGACAGGGTTCGAGACCCAGTACTTC. The full variable domain, rest sourced from reference TRBV29-1 and TRBJ2-5, is SAVISQKPSRDICQRGTSLTIQCQVDSQVTMMFWYRQQPGQSLTLIATANQGSEATYESGFVIDKFPISRPNLTFSTLTVSNMSPEDSSIYLCSVAPGTGFETQYFGPGTRLLVL.

This sequence joins TRBV7-3 and TRBJ2-3; D remains ambiguous. The V gene's germline CDR1 is SGHTA and CDR2 FQGTGA. V was pared by 5 bases and J by 1 base, with 7 bases between. There are 13 residues in the CDR3. DNA of the CDR3: TGTGCCAGCAGCCCCCTCGGCACAGATACGCAGTATTTT. Amino acids: CASSPLGTDTQYF. The whole variable domain, filled in from reference TRBV7-3 and TRBJ2-3, reads GAGVSQTPSNKVTEKGKYVELRCDPISGHTALYWYRQSLGQGPEFLIYFQGTGAADDSGLPNDRFFAVRPEGSVSTLKIQRTERGDSAVYLCASSPLGTDTQYFGPGTRLTVL.

This rearrangement joins TRBV9 to TRBJ1-6; 7 bases line up with TRBD1. This CDR3 spans 15 amino acids. V lost 4 bases to trimming and J lost 7 bases; unmatched junction nucleotides: 8. Germline CDR1 reads SGDLS; CDR2 reads YYNGEE. In DNA, the CDR3 is TGTGCCAGCAGCCAAGGGGGCGCAGGGAATTCACCCCTCCACTTT. Translated, it gives CASSQGGAGNSPLHF. Drawing the rest from reference TRBV9 and TRBJ1-6, the complete variable domain is DSGVTQTPKHLITATGQRVTLRCSPRSGDLSVYWYQQSLDQGLQFLIQYYNGEERAKGNILERFSAQQFPDLHSELNLSSLELGDSALYFCASSQGGAGNSPLHFGNGTRLTVT.